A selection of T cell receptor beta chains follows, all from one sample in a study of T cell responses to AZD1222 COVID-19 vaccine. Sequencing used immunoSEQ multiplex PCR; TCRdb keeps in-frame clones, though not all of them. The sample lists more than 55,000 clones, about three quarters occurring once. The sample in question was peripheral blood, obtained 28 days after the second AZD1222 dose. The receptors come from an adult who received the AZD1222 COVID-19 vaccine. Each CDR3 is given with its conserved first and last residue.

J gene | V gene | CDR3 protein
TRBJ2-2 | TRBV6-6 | CASSYTGGGERRELFF
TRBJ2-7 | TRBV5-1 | CASSPGRLSYEQYF
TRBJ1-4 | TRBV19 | CASSIGESNEKLFF
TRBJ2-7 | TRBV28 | CASSGPRTSGGYEQYF
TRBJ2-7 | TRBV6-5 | CASTTAYEQYF
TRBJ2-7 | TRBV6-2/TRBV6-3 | CASSLWDTNYEQYF
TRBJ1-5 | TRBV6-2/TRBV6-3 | CASSYPGGNQPQHF
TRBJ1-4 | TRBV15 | CATSRGPSARGQGGWREKLFF
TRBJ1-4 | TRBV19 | CASSDQGLLEEKLFF
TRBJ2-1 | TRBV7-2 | CASSFSGTNYNEQFF
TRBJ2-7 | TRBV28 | CASSFLQGAYEQYF
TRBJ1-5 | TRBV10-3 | CAISPTTGDQPQHF
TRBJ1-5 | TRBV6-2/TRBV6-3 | CASSYWSQPQHF
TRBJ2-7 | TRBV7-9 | CASSLNDRVGEQYF
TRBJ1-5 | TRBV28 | CASTRTYQPQHF
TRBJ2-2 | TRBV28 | CAGQGRDGPPGELFF